This T cell receptor (beta chain) emerged from a study of blood T cell repertoires in COVID-19. Clones were read by immunoSEQ multiplex PCR, and TCRdb kept only the in-frame ones, dropping some. Of about 250,000 clones in the sample, around 88% were seen once. Germline assignment: CDR1 SGHNT and CDR2 YYREEE (reference sequence). The CDR3 loop spans 17 amino acids. With V trimmed by 0 bases and J by 6 bases, 9 bases remained unmatched. The TCR was taken from an elderly man with acute or convalescent COVID-19. The chain joins TRBV5-4 to TRBJ2-2; 9 nucleotides agree with TRBD1. The sample taken for sequencing was peripheral blood. CDR3 loop: CASSLGGQGTGAGELFF. DNA of the CDR3: TGTGCCAGCAGCTTGGGAGGACAGGGGACGGGGGCCGGGGAGCTGTTTTTT.